This entry features one T cell receptor beta chain sequence. Other DNA sequences in this specimen translate into the identical CDR3. With 6 bases clipped from V and 3 bases from J, the junction kept 1 base outside the gene matches. Germline assignment: CDR1 SQVTM and CDR2 ANQGSEA. The CDR3 consists of 11 residues. Original data processing: Amplification of reference gene primers was used by the study to estimate nucleated cell counts. Libraries were prepared by immunoSEQ multiplex PCR; TCRdb keeps only in-frame clonotypes and omits some of them. V and J calls and clone size are as listed in that table; D and trimming were resolved from the DNA. Found here are approximately 100,000 clones, around 87% of them singletons; the top ten hold roughly 12%. This sample was taken from a study of blood T cell repertoires in COVID-19. Study summary: Sites across the United States, Italy and Spain contributed samples from acute and convalescent COVID-19.

Sample: peripheral blood. The chain combines TRBV29-1 with TRBJ2-7, with 8 nucleotides matching TRBD1. The source is a woman younger than 45 with acute or convalescent COVID-19. CDR3 coding DNA: TGCAGCGTAGACAGGGGCTACGAGCAGTACTTC. It encodes CSVDRGYEQYF.